The source of this T cell receptor beta chain is a study of cytomegalovirus exposure and HLA in healthy donors. On the study more broadly: Earlier, some 180 million T cells were analyzed, and some 120 million unique TCR beta sequences were found among them. General observations from the study: A likely sequencing artifact accounted for one observed cluster of highly shared sequence variants. In a later analysis, common viral pathogens appeared linked to several of the most significant clusters.

Germline lookup yields CDR1 DFQATT and CDR2 SNEGSKA (reference sequence). The V end was cut by 6 bases, the J end by 5 bases, with 10 bases between. The CDR3 has 11 residues. Concerning this clone itself: Its antigen is as yet unknown.

The PCR contained 60 Vbeta and 13 Jbeta primers. Generated by immunoSEQ multiplex PCR, the TCRdb table keeps only in-frame clones and is missing some. This table holds 55,000 to 80,000 clones. Sequences were obtained from PBMCs. V usage is TRBV20-1 and J usage is TRBJ2-5, with TRBD2 as a possible D gene (5 bases). The sequence was obtained from a man aged 35-49 years in good health and CMV-seronegative. DNA of the CDR3: TGCAGTGCCCTAAGGGAGGAGACCCAGTACTTC. Protein sequence: CSALREETQYF.